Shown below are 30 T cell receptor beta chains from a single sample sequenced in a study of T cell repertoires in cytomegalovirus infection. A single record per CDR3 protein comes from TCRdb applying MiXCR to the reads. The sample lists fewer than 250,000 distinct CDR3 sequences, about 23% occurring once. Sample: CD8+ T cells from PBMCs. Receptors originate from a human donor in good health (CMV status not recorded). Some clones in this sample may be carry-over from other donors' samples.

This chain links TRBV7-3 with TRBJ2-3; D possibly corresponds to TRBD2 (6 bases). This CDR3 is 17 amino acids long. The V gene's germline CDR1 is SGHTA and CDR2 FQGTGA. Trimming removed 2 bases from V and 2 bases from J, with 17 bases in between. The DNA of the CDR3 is TGTGCCAGCAGCTTATGGCGGGGCGGGGAGGACACAGATACGCAGTATTTT. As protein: CASSLWRGGEDTDTQYF.

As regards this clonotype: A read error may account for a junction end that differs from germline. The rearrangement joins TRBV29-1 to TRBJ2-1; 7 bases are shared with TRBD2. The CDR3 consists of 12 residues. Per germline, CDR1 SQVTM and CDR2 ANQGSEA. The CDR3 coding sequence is TGCAGGGTTGGCGGGGGAGGGAATGAGCAGTTCTTC. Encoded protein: CRVGGGGNEQFF.

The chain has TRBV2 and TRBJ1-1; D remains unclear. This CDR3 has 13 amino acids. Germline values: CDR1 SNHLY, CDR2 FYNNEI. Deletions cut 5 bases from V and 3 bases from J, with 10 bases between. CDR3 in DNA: TGTGCCAGCAGTAGCCATATGGACACTGAAGCTTTCTTT. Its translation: CASSSHMDTEAFF.

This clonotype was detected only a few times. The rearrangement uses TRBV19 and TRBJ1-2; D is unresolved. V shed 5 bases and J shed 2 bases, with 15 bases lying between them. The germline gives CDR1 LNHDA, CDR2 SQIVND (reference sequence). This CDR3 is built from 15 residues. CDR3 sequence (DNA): TGTGCCAGTAGTGCATACCAAGATTTAAACTATGGCTACACCTTC. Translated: CASSAYQDLNYGYTF. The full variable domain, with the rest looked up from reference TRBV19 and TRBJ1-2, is DGGITQSPKYLFRKEGQNVTLSCEQNLNHDAMYWYRQDPGQGLRLIYYSQIVNDFQKGDIAEGYSVSREKKESFPLTVTSAQKNPTAFYLCASSAYQDLNYGYTFGSGTRLTVV.

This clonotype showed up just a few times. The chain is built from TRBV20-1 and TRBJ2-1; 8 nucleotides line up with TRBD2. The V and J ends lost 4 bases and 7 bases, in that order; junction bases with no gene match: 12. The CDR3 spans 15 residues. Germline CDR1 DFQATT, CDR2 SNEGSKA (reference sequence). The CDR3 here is CSAKRRGALTNEQFF. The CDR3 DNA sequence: TGCAGTGCTAAACGGCGGGGGGCTCTCACAAATGAGCAGTTCTTC.

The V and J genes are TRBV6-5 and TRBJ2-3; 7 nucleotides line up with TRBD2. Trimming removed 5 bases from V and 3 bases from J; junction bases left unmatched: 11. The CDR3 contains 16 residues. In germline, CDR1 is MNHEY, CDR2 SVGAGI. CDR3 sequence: CASSEGEVGGTDTQYF. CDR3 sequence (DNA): TGTGCCAGCAGTGAAGGCGAGGTGGGAGGGACAGATACGCAGTATTTT.

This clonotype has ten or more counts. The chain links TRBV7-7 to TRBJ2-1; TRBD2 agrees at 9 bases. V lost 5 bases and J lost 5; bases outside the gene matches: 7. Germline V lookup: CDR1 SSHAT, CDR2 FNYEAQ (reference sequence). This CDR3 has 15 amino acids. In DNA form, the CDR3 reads TGTGCCAGCAGCGTTACTAGCGGGCCAGACAATGAGCAGTTCTTC. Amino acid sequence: CASSVTSGPDNEQFF.

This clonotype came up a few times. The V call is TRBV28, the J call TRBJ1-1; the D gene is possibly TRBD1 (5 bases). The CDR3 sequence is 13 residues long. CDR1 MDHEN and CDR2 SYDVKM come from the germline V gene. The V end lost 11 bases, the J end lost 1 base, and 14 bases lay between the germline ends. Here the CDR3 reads CASAGGANTEAFF. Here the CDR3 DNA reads TGTGCCTCAGCCGGCGGGGCGAACACTGAAGCTTTCTTT. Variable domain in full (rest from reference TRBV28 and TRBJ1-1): DVKVTQSSRYLVKRTGEKVFLECVQDMDHENMFWYRQDPGLGLRLIYFSYDVKMKEKGDIPEGYSVSREKKERFSLILESASTNQTSMYLCASAGGANTEAFFGQGTRLTVV.

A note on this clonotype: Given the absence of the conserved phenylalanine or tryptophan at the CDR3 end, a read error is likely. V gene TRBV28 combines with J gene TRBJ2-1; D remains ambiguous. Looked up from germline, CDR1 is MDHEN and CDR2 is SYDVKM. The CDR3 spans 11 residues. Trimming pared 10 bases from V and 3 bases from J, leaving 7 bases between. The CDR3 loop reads CAIDGYNEQFS. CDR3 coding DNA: TGTGCCATCGACGGCTACAATGAGCAGTTCTCC.

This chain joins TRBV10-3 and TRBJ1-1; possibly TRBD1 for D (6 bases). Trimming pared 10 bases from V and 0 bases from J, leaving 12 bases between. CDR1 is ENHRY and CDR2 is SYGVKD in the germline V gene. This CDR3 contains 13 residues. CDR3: CASRQALNTEAFF. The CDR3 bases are TGTGCCAGCCGACAGGCTTTGAACACTGAAGCTTTCTTT.

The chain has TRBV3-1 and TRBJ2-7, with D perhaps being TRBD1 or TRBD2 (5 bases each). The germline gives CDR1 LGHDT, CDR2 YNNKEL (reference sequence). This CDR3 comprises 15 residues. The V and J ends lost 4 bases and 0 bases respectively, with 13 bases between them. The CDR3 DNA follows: TGTGCCAGCAGCCGTGAGAGGGACCCCTCCTACGAGCAGTACTTC. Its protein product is CASSRERDPSYEQYF.

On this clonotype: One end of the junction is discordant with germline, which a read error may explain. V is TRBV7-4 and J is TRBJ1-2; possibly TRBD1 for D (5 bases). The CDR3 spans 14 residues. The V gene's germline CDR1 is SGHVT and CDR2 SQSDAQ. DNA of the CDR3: TGTGCCAGCAGCTTAGCAGGGGCTAACTATAGCTACACCTTC. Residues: CASSLAGANYSYTF.

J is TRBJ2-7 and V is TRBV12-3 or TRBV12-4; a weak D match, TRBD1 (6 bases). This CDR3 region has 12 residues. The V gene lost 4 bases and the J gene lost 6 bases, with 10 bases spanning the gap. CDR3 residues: CASSSTGTEQYF. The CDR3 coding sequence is TGTGCCAGCAGTTCAACAGGGACCGAGCAGTACTTC.

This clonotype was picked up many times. CDR3 in amino acids: CASRPHGSYEQYF. The CDR3 DNA reads TGTGCCAGCAGGCCTCATGGCTCCTACGAGCAGTACTTC. The chain uses TRBV6-5 and TRBJ2-7; no firm D call. The ends were cut back, 6 bases at V and 0 bases at J, with 9 bases in the middle. The CDR3 runs 13 residues. Germline V lookup: CDR1 MNHEY, CDR2 SVGAGI.

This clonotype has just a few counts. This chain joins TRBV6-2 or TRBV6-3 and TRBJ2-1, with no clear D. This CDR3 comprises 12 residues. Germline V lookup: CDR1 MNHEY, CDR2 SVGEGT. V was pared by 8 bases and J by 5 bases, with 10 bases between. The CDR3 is CASLDANNEQFF. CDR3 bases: TGTGCCAGCTTGGACGCGAACAATGAGCAGTTCTTC.

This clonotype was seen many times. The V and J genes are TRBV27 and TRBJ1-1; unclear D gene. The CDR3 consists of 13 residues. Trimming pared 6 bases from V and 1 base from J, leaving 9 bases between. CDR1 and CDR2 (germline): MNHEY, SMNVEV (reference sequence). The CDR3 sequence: CASSLGSNTEAFF. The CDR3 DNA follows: TGTGCCAGCAGCCTCGGTTCGAACACTGAAGCTTTCTTT.

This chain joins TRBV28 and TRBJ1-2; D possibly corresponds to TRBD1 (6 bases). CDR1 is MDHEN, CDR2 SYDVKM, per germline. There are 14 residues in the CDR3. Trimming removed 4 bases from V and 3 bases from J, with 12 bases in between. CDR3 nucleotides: TGTGCCAGCAGTTGGGCAGGGGCTTACTATGGCTACACCTTC. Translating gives CASSWAGAYYGYTF.

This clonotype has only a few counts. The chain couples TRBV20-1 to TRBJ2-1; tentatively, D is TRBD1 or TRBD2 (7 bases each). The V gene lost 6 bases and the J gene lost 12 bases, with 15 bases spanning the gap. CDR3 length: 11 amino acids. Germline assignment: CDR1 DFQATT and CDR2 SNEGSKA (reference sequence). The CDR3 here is CSARGGTMQFF. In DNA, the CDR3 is TGCAGTGCCAGGGGGGGGACAATGCAGTTCTTC.

In DNA form, the CDR3 reads TGCGCCAGCAGCCACTGGGGACAGGGGGTTTCCAATTCACCCCTCCACTTT. Residues: CASSHWGQGVSNSPLHF. The chain uses TRBV5-1 and TRBJ1-6; TRBD1 aligns across 11 bases. Trimming removed 4 bases from V and 7 bases from J; junction bases left unmatched: 10. Germline V gene lookup returns CDR1 SGHRS and CDR2 YFSETQ. This CDR3 is 17 amino acids long.

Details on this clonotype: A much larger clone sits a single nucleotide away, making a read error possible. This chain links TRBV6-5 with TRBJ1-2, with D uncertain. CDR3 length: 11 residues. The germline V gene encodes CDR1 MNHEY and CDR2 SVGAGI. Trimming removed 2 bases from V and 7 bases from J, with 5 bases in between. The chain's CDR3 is CASSYGFGYTF. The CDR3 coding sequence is TGTGCCAGCAGTTACGGCTTTGGCTACACCTTC.

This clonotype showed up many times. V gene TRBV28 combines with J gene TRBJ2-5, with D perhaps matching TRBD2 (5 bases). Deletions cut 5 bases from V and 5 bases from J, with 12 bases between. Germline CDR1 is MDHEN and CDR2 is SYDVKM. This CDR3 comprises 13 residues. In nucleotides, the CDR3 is TGTGCCAGCAGTATTAGAGGGCGGGAGACCCAGTACTTC. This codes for CASSIRGRETQYF.

In DNA form, the CDR3 reads TGTGCCAGCAGCTTGGATGGGGTGGGAGAGACCCAGTACTTC. Amino acid sequence: CASSLDGVGETQYF. V and J are TRBV5-4 and TRBJ2-5; D is uncertain. The CDR3 spans 14 residues. V was trimmed by 0 bases and J by 4 bases, leaving 10 bases between them. Germline V CDR1 and CDR2: SGHNT, YYREEE (reference sequence). Together with reference TRBV5-4 and TRBJ2-5, the CDR3 gives the full variable domain: ETGVTQSPTHLIKTRGQQVTLRCSSQSGHNTVSWYQQALGQGPQFIFQYYREEENGRGNFPPRFSGLQFPNYSSELNVNALELDDSALYLCASSLDGVGETQYFGPGTRLLVL.

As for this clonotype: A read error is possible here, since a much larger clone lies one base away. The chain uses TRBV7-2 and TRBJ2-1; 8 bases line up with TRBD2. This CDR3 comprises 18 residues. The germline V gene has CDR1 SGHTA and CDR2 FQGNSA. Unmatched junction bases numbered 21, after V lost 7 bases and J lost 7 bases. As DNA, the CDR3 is TGTGCCAGCACCCCCCTCCCGGGACTAGTGGGGGCAGAGAATGAGCAGTTCTTC. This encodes CASTPLPGLVGAENEQFF.

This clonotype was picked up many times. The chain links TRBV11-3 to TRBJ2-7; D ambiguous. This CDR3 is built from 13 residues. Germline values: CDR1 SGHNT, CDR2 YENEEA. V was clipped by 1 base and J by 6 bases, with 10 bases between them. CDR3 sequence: CASSLGVGGEQYF. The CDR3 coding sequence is TGTGCCAGCAGCTTAGGAGTAGGCGGCGAGCAGTACTTC.

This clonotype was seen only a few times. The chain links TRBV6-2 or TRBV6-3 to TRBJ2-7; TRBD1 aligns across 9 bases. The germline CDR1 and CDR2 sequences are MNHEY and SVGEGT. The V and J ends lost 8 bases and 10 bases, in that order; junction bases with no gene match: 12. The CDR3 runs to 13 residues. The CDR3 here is CASDPGTGPLQYF. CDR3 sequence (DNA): TGTGCCAGCGATCCCGGGACAGGGCCCCTCCAGTACTTC.

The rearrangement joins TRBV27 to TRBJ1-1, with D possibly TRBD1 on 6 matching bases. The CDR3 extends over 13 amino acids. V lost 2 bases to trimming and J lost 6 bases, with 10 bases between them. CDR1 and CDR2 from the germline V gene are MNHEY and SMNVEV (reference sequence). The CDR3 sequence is CASSLNREAEAFF. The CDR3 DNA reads TGTGCCAGCAGTTTAAACAGGGAGGCTGAAGCTTTCTTT.

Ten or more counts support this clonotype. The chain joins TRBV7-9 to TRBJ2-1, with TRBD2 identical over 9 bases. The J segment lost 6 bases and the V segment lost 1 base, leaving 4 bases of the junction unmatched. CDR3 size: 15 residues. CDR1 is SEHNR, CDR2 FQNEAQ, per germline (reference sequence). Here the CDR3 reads CASSLGGGAFNEQFF. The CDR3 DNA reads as TGTGCCAGCAGCTTAGGCGGGGGGGCCTTCAATGAGCAGTTCTTC.

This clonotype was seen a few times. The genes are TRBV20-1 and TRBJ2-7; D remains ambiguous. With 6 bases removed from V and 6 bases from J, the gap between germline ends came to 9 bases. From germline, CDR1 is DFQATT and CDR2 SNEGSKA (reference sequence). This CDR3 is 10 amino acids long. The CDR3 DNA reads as TGCAGTGCCGCTCCTGGCGAGCAGTACTTC. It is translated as CSAAPGEQYF.

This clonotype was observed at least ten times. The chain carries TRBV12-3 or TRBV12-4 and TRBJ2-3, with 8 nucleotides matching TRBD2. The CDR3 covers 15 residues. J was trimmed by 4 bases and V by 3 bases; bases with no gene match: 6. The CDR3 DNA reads TGTGCCAGCAGTTTCTTATCGGGGGGGCCAGATACGCAGTATTTT. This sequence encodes CASSFLSGGPDTQYF.

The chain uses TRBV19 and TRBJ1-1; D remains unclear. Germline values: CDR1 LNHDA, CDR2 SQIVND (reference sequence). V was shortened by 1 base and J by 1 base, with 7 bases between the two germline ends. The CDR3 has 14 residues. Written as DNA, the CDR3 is TGTGCCAGTAGTATAGGGTCTTCGAACACTGAAGCTTTCTTT. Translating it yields CASSIGSSNTEAFF.